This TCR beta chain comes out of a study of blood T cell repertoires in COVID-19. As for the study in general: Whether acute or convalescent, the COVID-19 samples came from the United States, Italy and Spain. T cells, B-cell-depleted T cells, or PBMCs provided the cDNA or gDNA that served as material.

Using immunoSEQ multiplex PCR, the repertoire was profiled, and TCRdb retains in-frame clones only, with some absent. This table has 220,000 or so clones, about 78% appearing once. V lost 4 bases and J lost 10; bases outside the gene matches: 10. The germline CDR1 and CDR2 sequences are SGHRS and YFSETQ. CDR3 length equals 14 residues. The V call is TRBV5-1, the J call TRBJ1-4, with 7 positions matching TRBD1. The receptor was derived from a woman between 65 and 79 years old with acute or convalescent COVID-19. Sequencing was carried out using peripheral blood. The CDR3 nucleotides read TGCGCCAGCAGCATACGGGGGACAGATGGAAAACTGTTTTTT. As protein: CASSIRGTDGKLFF. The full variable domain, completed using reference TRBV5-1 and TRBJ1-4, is KAGVTQTPRYLIKTRGQQVTLSCSPISGHRSVSWYQQTPGQGLQFLFEYFSETQRNKGNFPGRFSGRQFSNSRSEMNVSTLELGDSALYLCASSIRGTDGKLFFGSGTQLSVL.